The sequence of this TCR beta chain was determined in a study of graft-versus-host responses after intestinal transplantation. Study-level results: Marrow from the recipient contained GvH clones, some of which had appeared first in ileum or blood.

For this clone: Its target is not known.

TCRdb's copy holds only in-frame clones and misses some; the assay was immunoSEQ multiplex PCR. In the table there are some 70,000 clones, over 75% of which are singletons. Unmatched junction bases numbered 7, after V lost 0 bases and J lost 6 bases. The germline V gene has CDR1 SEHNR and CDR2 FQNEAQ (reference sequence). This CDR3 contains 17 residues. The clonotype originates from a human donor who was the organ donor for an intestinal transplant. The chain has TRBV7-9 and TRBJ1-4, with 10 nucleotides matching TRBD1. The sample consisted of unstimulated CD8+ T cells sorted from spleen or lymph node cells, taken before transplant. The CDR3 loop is CASSLARVGTGDEKLFF. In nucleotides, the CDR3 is TGTGCCAGCAGCTTAGCCCGAGTAGGGACAGGGGATGAAAAACTGTTTTTT.